These 25 T cell receptor beta chains were sequenced from one sample in a study of blood T cell repertoires in COVID-19. Profiled with immunoSEQ multiplex PCR; TCRdb holds only in-frame clones, not every one. The sample lists under 250,000 clones, about 88% occurring once. What was sequenced was peripheral blood. These receptors were taken from a man over 45 with COVID-19, enrolled during active disease.

The chain is built from TRBV28 and TRBJ2-4; possible D gene TRBD1, 5 bases. Trimming shortened V by 4 bases and J by 7 bases, and 8 bases separated the two germline ends. The CDR3 has 12 residues. CDR1 is MDHEN, CDR2 SYDVKM, per germline. For the CDR3, the DNA is TGTGCCAGCAGTTGGGCAGGGAACATTCAGTACTTC. Its translation is CASSWAGNIQYF. The whole variable domain, filled in from reference TRBV28 and TRBJ2-4, reads DVKVTQSSRYLVKRTGEKVFLECVQDMDHENMFWYRQDPGLGLRLIYFSYDVKMKEKGDIPEGYSVSREKKERFSLILESASTNQTSMYLCASSWAGNIQYFGAGTRLSVL.

V is TRBV4-2 and J is TRBJ2-5; 12 nucleotides line up with TRBD2. Per the germline V gene, CDR1 is LGHNA and CDR2 is YNFKEQ. The junction had 10 bases not matched to a gene; V was cut back by 1 base and J by 7 bases. The CDR3 has 17 residues. For the CDR3, the DNA is TGTGCCAGCAGCCAAGGACTAGCGGGGGACCTACTGGGGACCCAGTACTTC. Protein sequence: CASSQGLAGDLLGTQYF.

The V gene is TRBV5-6, the J gene TRBJ1-4; 7 bases match TRBD1. The length of the CDR3 is 14 residues. After removal of 5 bases from V and 7 bases from J, the junction contained 8 bases not matched to a gene. Germline lookup yields CDR1 SGHDT and CDR2 YYEEEE. In DNA, the CDR3 is TGTGCCAGCAGTTTACAGGGGAGGATTGAAAAACTGTTTTTT. Its translation is CASSLQGRIEKLFF.

The gene calls are TRBV19 and TRBJ2-1, with 11 positions matching TRBD2. The CDR3 runs 15 residues. The trim removed 1 base at V and 9 bases at J, leaving 5 bases unmatched. CDR1 and CDR2 (germline): LNHDA, SQIVND (reference sequence). The CDR3 here is CASSIVAGGPGEQFF. CDR3 coding DNA: TGTGCCAGTAGTATAGTAGCGGGAGGGCCGGGTGAGCAGTTCTTC.

This chain uses TRBV6-6 with TRBJ1-3, with a possible D match to TRBD1 (5 bases). The germline CDR1 and CDR2 sequences are MNHNY and SVGAGI (reference sequence). There are 14 residues in the CDR3. Trimming stripped 9 bases from V and 1 base from J, with 13 bases between. DNA for the CDR3: TGTGCCAGTGATATCTCAGGGTCTGGAAACACCATATATTTT. Translating it yields CASDISGSGNTIYF.

The chain links TRBV5-1 to TRBJ2-3; the match to TRBD2 covers 7 bases. Losses at the gene ends were 1 base for V and 2 bases for J; bases not matched to a gene: 10. CDR1 SGHRS and CDR2 YFSETQ come from the germline V gene. The CDR3 is 17 amino acids. The CDR3 protein is CASSLPTGGGDTDTQYF. Written as DNA, the CDR3 is TGCGCCAGCAGCTTGCCGACCGGCGGGGGAGACACAGATACGCAGTATTTT.

The genes are TRBV28 and TRBJ2-3; D perhaps matches TRBD1 (5 bases). The CDR3 length is 13 residues. V dropped 6 bases and J dropped 6 bases, with 13 bases sitting between them. Germline CDR1 and CDR2: MDHEN and SYDVKM. The CDR3 sequence: CASSSQGVDTQYF. The CDR3 nucleotides read TGTGCCAGCAGCTCACAAGGGGTTGATACGCAGTATTTT.

The J gene is TRBJ1-1, the V gene TRBV3-1 (or the pseudogene TRBV3-2); D perhaps matches TRBD1 (5 bases). Germline V gives CDR1 LGHDT, CDR2 YNNKEL (reference sequence). CDR3 length: 14 residues. With 3 bases removed from V and 8 bases from J, the gap between germline ends came to 16 bases. CDR3 amino acids: CASSHNSGGGEAFF. The DNA for the CDR3 is TGTGCCAGCAGCCATAACTCCGGGGGTGGAGAAGCTTTCTTT.

CDR3 amino acids: CASSLKGAKNIQYF. The DNA of the CDR3 is TGTGCCAGCAGCTTGAAAGGGGCGAAAAACATTCAGTACTTC. The chain employs TRBV5-8 and TRBJ2-4; D perhaps matches TRBD1 (5 bases). This CDR3 region has 14 residues. Trimming took off 1 base at V and 4 bases at J, with 9 bases between the two ends. Per germline, CDR1 SGHTS and CDR2 YDEGEE. The full variable domain, completed using reference TRBV5-8 and TRBJ2-4, is EAGVTQSPTHLIKTRGQQATLRCSPISGHTSVYWYQQALGLGLQFLLWYDEGEERNRGNFPPRFSGRQFPNYSSELNVNALELEDSALYLCASSLKGAKNIQYFGAGTRLSVL.

V and J are TRBV5-6 and TRBJ2-7; TRBD1 matches 8 bases. Per the germline V gene, CDR1 is SGHDT and CDR2 is YYEEEE. The V and J ends lost 1 base and 1 base, in that order; junction bases with no gene match: 4. This CDR3 has 15 residues. The CDR3 region is CASSLMGTGSYEQYF. CDR3 coding DNA: TGTGCCAGCAGCTTGATGGGGACAGGTTCCTACGAGCAGTACTTC.

CDR3 loop: CASTPESRNQPQHF. CDR3 nucleotide sequence: TGTGCCAGCACCCCAGAATCTCGCAATCAGCCCCAGCATTTT. The gene calls are TRBV2 and TRBJ1-5, with D unclear. The V gene lost 7 bases and the J gene lost 2 bases, with 12 bases spanning the gap. This CDR3 is built from 14 residues. Germline V gene lookup returns CDR1 SNHLY and CDR2 FYNNEI. Looking up the rest from reference TRBV2 and TRBJ1-5 gives the full variable domain: EPEVTQTPSHQVTQMGQEVILRCVPISNHLYFYWYRQILGQKVEFLVSFYNNEISEKSEIFDDQFSVERPDGSNFTLKIRSTKLEDSAMYFCASTPESRNQPQHFGDGTRLSIL.

For the CDR3, the DNA is TGCGCCAGCAGCTTGGAGGTGACTAGCTACGAGCAGTACTTC. This codes for CASSLEVTSYEQYF. The rearrangement uses TRBV5-1 and TRBJ2-7; D is possibly TRBD2 (6 bases). V was cut by 0 bases and J by 3 bases, with 10 bases left in between. The germline gives CDR1 SGHRS, CDR2 YFSETQ. This CDR3 is built from 14 residues.

The rearrangement joins TRBV2 to TRBJ2-5, with TRBD2 matching 10 bases. The CDR3 consists of 15 residues. Per the germline V gene, CDR1 is SNHLY and CDR2 is FYNNEI. V gave up 7 bases and J gave up 2 bases; unmatched junction bases: 7. The CDR3 region is CASIIRTSGQETQYF. The DNA of the CDR3 is TGTGCCAGCATCATACGGACTAGCGGACAAGAGACCCAGTACTTC.

By share, this clone ranks as medium-sized (0.01 to 0.1%). The rearrangement joins TRBV6-5 to TRBJ2-7, with a tentative D call TRBD1 (6 bases). V dropped 5 bases and J dropped 3 bases, with 17 bases sitting between them. This CDR3 has 15 amino acids. Germline values: CDR1 MNHEY, CDR2 SVGAGI. The CDR3 DNA is TGTGCCAGCAGTCCGTACTTCTCGGACAGCTACGAGCAGTACTTC. Translating gives CASSPYFSDSYEQYF.

The chain recombines TRBV7-7 with TRBJ1-3, with 7 positions matching TRBD1. Germline lookup yields CDR1 SSHAT and CDR2 FNYEAQ (reference sequence). The V gene end was trimmed by 5 bases and the J gene end by 4 bases; junction bases not matched to a gene: 5. There are 14 residues in the CDR3. The chain's CDR3 is CASSTGAEGNTIYF. As DNA, the CDR3 is TGTGCCAGCAGCACAGGGGCGGAGGGAAACACCATATATTTT.

V and J are TRBV6-2 or TRBV6-3 and TRBJ1-4, with 9 bases that match TRBD1. The J segment lost 8 bases and the V segment lost 6 bases, leaving 25 bases of the junction unmatched. The CDR3 has 20 residues. Germline CDR1 and CDR2: MNHEY and SVGEGT. The CDR3 bases are TGTGCCAGCAGCCTCCCACAACAGGGGGCAAAGGGGGCGCGAGGCGAAAAACTGTTTTTT. Translated: CASSLPQQGAKGARGEKLFF.

The chain is built from TRBV27 and TRBJ2-7, with 10 positions matching TRBD1. Germline assignment: CDR1 MNHEY and CDR2 SMNVEV (reference sequence). J gave up 4 bases and V 2 bases, and 11 bases lay outside the gene matches. The CDR3 is 17 residues long. CDR3 DNA: TGTGCCAGCAGTTTAGTTTTTAGGGGACAGGGGAGGTACGAGCAGTACTTC. Translation gives CASSLVFRGQGRYEQYF.

CDR3 amino acids: CAISPGQGTTNYGYTF. CDR3 DNA sequence: TGTGCCATCAGCCCGGGACAGGGGACCACTAACTATGGCTACACCTTC. The gene calls are TRBV10-3 and TRBJ1-2, with 10 bases fitting TRBD1. Germline CDR1 ENHRY, CDR2 SYGVKD. The J segment lost 0 bases and the V segment lost 6 bases, leaving 7 bases of the junction unmatched. The CDR3 length is 16 residues.

The V gene is TRBV20-1, the J gene TRBJ2-3; D possibly corresponds to TRBD2 (7 bases). Deletions cut 3 bases from V and 0 bases from J, with 13 bases between. The CDR3 covers 15 residues. In germline, CDR1 is DFQATT, CDR2 SNEGSKA (reference sequence). The CDR3 loop is CSASLGGGSTDTQYF. CDR3 nucleotides: TGCAGTGCTAGTCTAGGGGGAGGGAGCACAGATACGCAGTATTTT.

The V call is TRBV7-2, the J call TRBJ2-7; D is ambiguous. V gave up 2 bases and J gave up 5 bases, with 7 bases separating them. The CDR3 is 12 residues long. In germline, CDR1 is SGHTA, CDR2 FQGNSA. CDR3 protein: CASSLYTDEQYF. The CDR3 nucleotides read TGTGCCAGCAGCTTATACACAGACGAGCAGTACTTC.

The chain is built from TRBV9 and TRBJ2-3, with TRBD2 matching 13 bases. CDR3 length: 19 amino acids. With V trimmed by 0 bases and J by 4 bases, 11 bases remained unmatched. Germline CDR1 and CDR2: SGDLS and YYNGEE. This CDR3 is CASSVERRGTSGNPDTQYF. CDR3 in DNA: TGTGCCAGCAGCGTAGAGCGGCGGGGGACTAGCGGGAATCCAGATACGCAGTATTTT.

The CDR3 is CASSDDRGRWETQYF. CDR3 nucleotides: TGTGCCAGCAGTGACGACAGGGGGCGCTGGGAGACCCAGTACTTC. This chain links TRBV6-1 with TRBJ2-5; 10 positions agree with TRBD1. CDR3 length equals 15 residues. V lost 3 bases to trimming and J lost 5 bases; unmatched junction nucleotides: 6. The germline V gene encodes CDR1 MNHNS and CDR2 SASEGT.

This clone has a count of ten or more. The chain recombines TRBV3-1 (or the pseudogene TRBV3-2) with TRBJ1-2; 7 bases are a match to TRBD1. The V gene end was trimmed by 0 bases and the J gene end by 2 bases; junction bases not matched to a gene: 9. Germline CDR1 LGHDT, CDR2 YNNKEL (reference sequence). The CDR3 contains 17 residues. As DNA, the CDR3 is TGTGCCAGCAGCCAAGAGCATATAAGGGGGCCAAACTATGGCTACACCTTC. Residues: CASSQEHIRGPNYGYTF.

The chain links TRBV5-3 to TRBJ1-2, with no clear D. TRBV5-3 is reported as an ORF; its role is uncertain. The CDR3 runs to 14 residues. The V and J ends lost 4 bases and 8 bases respectively, with 18 bases between them. CDR3 bases: TGTGCCAGAAGCCCCCTGGTAGCCCCAGAGGGCTACACCTTC. Its protein is CARSPLVAPEGYTF.

The V call is TRBV28, the J call TRBJ1-5, with 9 nucleotides matching TRBD1. The CDR3 is made up of 14 amino acids. Trimming at V came to 6 bases and at J to 4 bases, leaving 4 bases not matched to a gene. Germline values: CDR1 MDHEN, CDR2 SYDVKM. The CDR3 DNA reads as TGTGCCAGCAGACTGACAGGGGGGAATCAGCCCCAGCATTTT. Translating gives CASRLTGGNQPQHF.